A single sample is the source of the 27 T cell receptor beta chains below, sequenced in a study of response to subunit inactivated influenza vaccine. TCRdb recomputed calls from the RT-PCR reads with MiXCR, one row per CDR3 protein. Among roughly 700,000 distinct CDR3 sequences listed, roughly 13% were seen once. The sequencing here drew on PBMCs from blood, taken around 14 days before vaccination. The receptors originated from a man aged 45-65 years who received an inactivated influenza vaccine.

The chain is built from TRBV6-1 and TRBJ2-3; maybe TRBD2 (6 bases). The CDR3 totals 16 residues. Trimming cost V 0 bases and J 0 bases, with 10 bases left between them. Germline V lookup: CDR1 MNHNS, CDR2 SASEGT. This chain's CDR3 is CASSEASSGSTDTQYF. As DNA, the CDR3 is TGTGCCAGCAGTGAAGCGTCAAGCGGGAGCACAGATACGCAGTATTTT.

With regard to this clonotype: Its ends do not fully match the called genes, so a read error is possible. The chain joins TRBV20-1 to TRBJ2-7; TRBD2 might be the D (5 bases). Germline V CDR1 and CDR2: DFQATT, SNEGSKA (reference sequence). This CDR3 region has 12 residues. This CDR3 reads CNAIGSSYEQYF. DNA for the CDR3: TGCAATGCTATAGGGAGCTCCTACGAGCAGTACTTC.

This clonotype came up a few times. The gene calls are TRBV11-2 and TRBJ2-7, with a possible D match to TRBD2 (5 bases). This CDR3 region has 15 residues. Germline V CDR1 and CDR2: SGHAT, FQNNGV. The V gene lost 0 bases and the J gene lost 7 bases, with 16 bases spanning the gap. The CDR3 is CASSLDIGVSGEQYF. The CDR3 DNA follows: TGTGCCAGCAGCTTAGATATCGGGGTTTCGGGAGAGCAGTACTTC.

The CDR3 region has the DNA TGTGCCAGCAGTTACCGGGACAGGGGGTACTATGGCTACACCTTC. Translated, it gives CASSYRDRGYYGYTF. The genes are TRBV6-5 and TRBJ1-2, with 11 bases fitting TRBD1. CDR1 is MNHEY and CDR2 is SVGAGI in the germline V gene. V lost 2 bases, J lost 3 bases, and 2 bases stayed unmatched. The CDR3 length is 15 residues.

This chain joins TRBV7-8 and TRBJ2-2; TRBD2 is a possible D gene (5 bases). Trimming removed 1 base at V and 4 bases at J, with 16 bases between. The CDR3 loop spans 17 amino acids. CDR1 and CDR2 from the germline V gene are SGHVS and FQNEAQ. In DNA, the CDR3 is TGTGCCAGCAGCTTAGTGGGAGTCGCGAGAGTCACCGGGGAGCTGTTTTTT. Translated, it gives CASSLVGVARVTGELFF. The full variable domain, with the rest looked up from reference TRBV7-8 and TRBJ2-2, is GAGVSQSPRYKVAKRGQDVALRCDPISGHVSLFWYQQALGQGPEFLTYFQNEAQLDKSGLPSDRFFAERPEGSVSTLKIQRTQQEDSAVYLCASSLVGVARVTGELFFGEGSRLTVL.

The chain has TRBV19 and TRBJ1-5; D ambiguous. The V end was cut by 2 bases, the J end by 2 bases, with 7 bases between. Germline CDR1 and CDR2: LNHDA and SQIVND (reference sequence). The CDR3 sequence is 14 residues long. The CDR3 DNA is TGTGCCAGTAGTATATTAGTTGGCAATCAGCCCCAGCATTTT. It translates to CASSILVGNQPQHF.

The genes are TRBV9 and TRBJ2-7, with D perhaps matching TRBD2 (6 bases). V gave up 2 bases and J gave up 0 bases, with 12 bases separating them. CDR3 length: 15 residues. Germline V gene lookup returns CDR1 SGDLS and CDR2 YYNGEE. In DNA, the CDR3 is TGTGCCAGCAGCGTTAGTGCGGGGTCCTCCTACGAGCAGTACTTC. Amino acids: CASSVSAGSSYEQYF. Using reference TRBV9 and TRBJ2-7 for the parts outside the CDR3, the full variable domain is DSGVTQTPKHLITATGQRVTLRCSPRSGDLSVYWYQQSLDQGLQFLIQYYNGEERAKGNILERFSAQQFPDLHSELNLSSLELGDSALYFCASSVSAGSSYEQYFGPGTRLTVT.

This chain joins TRBV20-1 and TRBJ1-1; D is unresolved. From germline, CDR1 is DFQATT and CDR2 SNEGSKA (reference sequence). V was cut by 0 bases and J by 2 bases, with 1 base left in between. This CDR3 spans 11 amino acids. CDR3 amino acids: CSARDNTEAFF. For the CDR3, the DNA is TGCAGTGCTAGAGACAACACTGAAGCTTTCTTT.

Ten or more counts support this clonotype. This rearrangement joins TRBV6-5 to TRBJ2-5; D is undetermined. V lost 2 bases and J lost 6, with 13 bases in between. Germline loops: CDR1 MNHEY, CDR2 SVGAGI. CDR3 size: 14 residues. The CDR3 DNA sequence: TGTGCCAGCAGTTACGGCCGGTTGGGTCAGACCCAGTACTTC. Translating it yields CASSYGRLGQTQYF.

This clonotype was seen many times. V and J are TRBV10-3 and TRBJ1-4, with 11 nucleotides matching TRBD1. J gave up 8 bases and V 3 bases, and 5 bases lay outside the gene matches. Germline-derived CDR1 and CDR2 are ENHRY and SYGVKD. CDR3 length equals 15 residues. CDR3 nucleotides: TGTGCCATCAGTGAAAGGACAGGGGGCCACGAAAAACTGTTTTTT. It is translated as CAISERTGGHEKLFF.

This clonotype was picked up a small number of times. The chain links TRBV4-1 to TRBJ2-6, with D possibly being TRBD1 (6 bases). The CDR3 spans 17 residues. V lost 1 base and J lost 0, with 10 bases in between. Germline V gene data show CDR1 as MGHRA and CDR2 as YSYEKL. CDR3 coding DNA: TGCGCCAGCAGCCAAGGGACAGCGTACTCTGGGGCCAACGTCCTGACTTTC. Translating it yields CASSQGTAYSGANVLTF.

V usage is TRBV18 and J usage is TRBJ2-7; 7 bases are shared with TRBD2. V was pared by 3 bases and J by 0 bases, with 5 bases of the junction left unmatched. The length of the CDR3 is 15 residues. CDR1 is KGHSH and CDR2 is LQKENI in the germline V gene. The CDR3 sequence: CASSPLGGISYEQYF. CDR3 nucleotide sequence: TGTGCCAGCTCACCTTTGGGGGGGATCTCCTACGAGCAGTACTTC.

J is TRBJ2-2 and V is TRBV30; no definite D call. The CDR3 totals 11 residues. The V end lost 3 bases, the J end lost 5 bases, and 4 bases lay between the germline ends. CDR1 is GTSNPN, CDR2 SVGIG, per germline (reference sequence). The CDR3 sequence: CAWSGTGELFF. The DNA of the CDR3 is TGTGCCTGGAGCGGTACCGGGGAGCTGTTTTTT.

This clonotype has at least ten counts. The J gene is TRBJ2-5, the V gene TRBV4-3; D is ambiguous. This CDR3 contains 17 residues. The germline V gene has CDR1 LGHNA and CDR2 YSLEER. Trimming pared 0 bases from V and 7 bases from J, leaving 21 bases between. The CDR3 bases are TGCGCCAGCAGCCAAGATGGGATCGGGTCCCGCCGAGTGACCCAGTACTTC. Encoded protein: CASSQDGIGSRRVTQYF.

This clonotype was counted ten times or more. The V call is TRBV6-5, the J call TRBJ2-7; 10 bases fit TRBD1. V lost 2 bases and J lost 3; bases outside the gene matches: 13. Germline V gives CDR1 MNHEY, CDR2 SVGAGI. This CDR3 is 18 amino acids long. The CDR3 region has the DNA TGTGCCAGCAGTTACACCCCGATCGGACAGGGGGTGGGCTACGAGCAGTACTTC. Translating it yields CASSYTPIGQGVGYEQYF.

This chain links TRBV6-6 with TRBJ2-7, with D unclear. Germline-derived CDR1 and CDR2 are MNHNY and SVGAGI (reference sequence). The CDR3 covers 12 residues. V was shortened by 0 bases and J by 7 bases, with 7 bases between the two germline ends. The CDR3 nucleotides read TGTGCCAGCAGTTACTCGATTAGGGAGCAGTACTTC. Amino acid sequence: CASSYSIREQYF.

The chain uses TRBV7-9 and TRBJ2-2, with D perhaps TRBD1 or TRBD2 (6 bases each). The CDR3 length is 16 residues. The V gene lost 5 bases and the J gene lost 0 bases, with 13 bases spanning the gap. CDR1 is SEHNR and CDR2 is FQNEAQ in the germline V gene (reference sequence). CDR3 amino acids: CASSTERGANTGELFF. The CDR3 coding sequence is TGTGCCAGCAGCACGGAGAGGGGGGCGAACACCGGGGAGCTGTTTTTT.

The V gene is TRBV5-1, the J gene TRBJ2-2; the match to TRBD2 covers 10 bases. Germline CDR1 SGHRS, CDR2 YFSETQ. The CDR3 spans 16 residues. The V segment lost 4 bases and the J segment 4 bases; nucleotides outside the gene matches: 7. The CDR3 sequence is CASSSPAGGPTGELFF. The CDR3 nucleotides are TGCGCCAGCAGCAGTCCAGCGGGAGGGCCCACCGGGGAGCTGTTTTTT.

The genes are TRBV5-8 and TRBJ1-1; D is undetermined. Trimming removed 0 bases from V and 11 bases from J, with 8 bases in between. CDR3 length: 11 residues. Germline CDR1 and CDR2: SGHTS and YDEGEE. CDR3 coding DNA: TGTGCCAGCAGCTTGGGTAATAGGGCTTTCTTT. It translates to CASSLGNRAFF. Together with reference TRBV5-8 and TRBJ1-1, the CDR3 gives the full variable domain: EAGVTQSPTHLIKTRGQQATLRCSPISGHTSVYWYQQALGLGLQFLLWYDEGEERNRGNFPPRFSGRQFPNYSSELNVNALELEDSALYLCASSLGNRAFFGQGTRLTVV.

This clonotype came up a few times. This rearrangement joins TRBV7-2 to TRBJ2-5, with 14 bases identical to TRBD2. The CDR3 spans 16 residues. Per germline, CDR1 SGHTA and CDR2 FQGNSA. With 1 base clipped from V and 4 bases from J, the junction kept 2 bases outside the gene matches. CDR3 protein: CASSLGGTSGRETQYF. DNA for the CDR3: TGTGCCAGCAGCTTAGGAGGGACTAGCGGGAGAGAGACCCAGTACTTC. Combining the CDR3 with reference TRBV7-2 and TRBJ2-5 gives the whole variable domain GAGVSQSPSNKVTEKGKDVELRCDPISGHTALYWYRQSLGQGLEFLIYFQGNSAPDKSGLPSDRFSAERTGGSVSTLTIQRTQQEDSAVYLCASSLGGTSGRETQYFGPGTRLLVL.

There are a few counts of this clonotype. V gene TRBV3-1 combines with J gene TRBJ2-3, with 12 bases fitting TRBD2. J was trimmed by 4 bases and V by 4 bases; bases with no gene match: 3. The CDR3 contains 15 residues. Germline V gene lookup returns CDR1 LGHDT and CDR2 YNNKEL (reference sequence). The DNA of the CDR3 is TGTGCCAGCAGCCCTAGCGGGAGGGCCGCAGATACGCAGTATTTT. This sequence encodes CASSPSGRAADTQYF.

The rearrangement uses TRBV12-5 and TRBJ2-1; D is possibly TRBD2 (5 bases). V was cut by 1 base and J by 4 bases, with 29 bases left in between. The V gene's germline CDR1 is LGHNT and CDR2 FRNRAP. The CDR3 extends over 21 amino acids. CDR3 loop: CASGLDIDPDPLAVKYNEQFF. In DNA form, the CDR3 reads TGTGCTAGTGGTTTGGATATTGATCCGGATCCCCTAGCCGTCAAATACAATGAGCAGTTCTTC.

This clonotype was recorded a few times. The gene calls are TRBV19 and TRBJ2-1; 7 bases match TRBD1. The CDR3 is 14 residues long. The germline CDR1 and CDR2 sequences are LNHDA and SQIVND (reference sequence). V shed 3 bases and J 8 bases; nucleotides not matched to a gene: 7. The CDR3 nucleotides are TGTGCCAGTAGTATCCGACAGGGTAGCGATGAGCAGTTCTTC. Protein product: CASSIRQGSDEQFF. Variable domain in full (rest from reference TRBV19 and TRBJ2-1): DGGITQSPKYLFRKEGQNVTLSCEQNLNHDAMYWYRQDPGQGLRLIYYSQIVNDFQKGDIAEGYSVSREKKESFPLTVTSAQKNPTAFYLCASSIRQGSDEQFFGPGTRLTVL.

The gene calls are TRBV5-1 and TRBJ2-1; the D gene is possibly TRBD1 (5 bases). The V gene's germline CDR1 is SGHRS and CDR2 YFSETQ. V lost 4 bases, J lost 6 bases, and 8 bases lay in between. This CDR3 region has 12 residues. CDR3 amino acids: CASSADSNEQFF. The CDR3 DNA follows: TGCGCCAGCAGCGCTGACAGCAATGAGCAGTTCTTC.

V usage is TRBV28 and J usage is TRBJ2-3; D is possibly TRBD2 (7 bases). V lost 3 bases to trimming and J lost 1 base, with 29 bases between them. This CDR3 spans 21 amino acids. CDR1 MDHEN and CDR2 SYDVKM come from the germline V gene. CDR3 nucleotides: TGTGCCAGCAGTTTTCCCTTTGGGGGGGGGGCCTCATATTATGGCACAGATACGCAGTATTTT. This encodes CASSFPFGGGASYYGTDTQYF.

This clonotype appeared a few times. This rearrangement joins TRBV2 to TRBJ2-1; a weak D match, TRBD1 (6 bases). V was shortened by 3 bases and J by 6 bases, with 15 bases between the two germline ends. Germline-derived CDR1 and CDR2 are SNHLY and FYNNEI. This CDR3 region has 15 residues. CDR3 DNA sequence: TGTGCCAGCAGTGATTTACAGGGACCCCGCAATGAGCAGTTCTTC. Translating gives CASSDLQGPRNEQFF.

J is TRBJ2-3 and V is TRBV6-2 or TRBV6-3, with 7 bases lining up with TRBD2. Looked up from germline, CDR1 is MNHEY and CDR2 is SVGEGT. CDR3 length: 14 amino acids. V shed 2 bases and J 9 bases; nucleotides not matched to a gene: 8. DNA of the CDR3: TGTGCCAGCAGTTACCCGGGGGGAACAAGAACGCAGTATTTT. Amino acid sequence: CASSYPGGTRTQYF.